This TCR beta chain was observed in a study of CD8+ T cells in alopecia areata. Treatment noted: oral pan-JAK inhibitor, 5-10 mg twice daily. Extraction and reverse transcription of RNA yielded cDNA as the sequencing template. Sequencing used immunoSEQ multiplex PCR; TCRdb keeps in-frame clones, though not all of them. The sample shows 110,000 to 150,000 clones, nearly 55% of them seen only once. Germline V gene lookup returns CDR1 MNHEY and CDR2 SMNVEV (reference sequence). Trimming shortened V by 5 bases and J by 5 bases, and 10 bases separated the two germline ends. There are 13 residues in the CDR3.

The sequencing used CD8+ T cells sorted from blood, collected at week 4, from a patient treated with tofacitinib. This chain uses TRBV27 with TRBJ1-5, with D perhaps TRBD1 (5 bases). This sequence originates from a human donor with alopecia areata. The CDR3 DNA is TGTGCCAGCAGTAACGTAGGGGATCAGCCCCAGCATTTT. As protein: CASSNVGDQPQHF.